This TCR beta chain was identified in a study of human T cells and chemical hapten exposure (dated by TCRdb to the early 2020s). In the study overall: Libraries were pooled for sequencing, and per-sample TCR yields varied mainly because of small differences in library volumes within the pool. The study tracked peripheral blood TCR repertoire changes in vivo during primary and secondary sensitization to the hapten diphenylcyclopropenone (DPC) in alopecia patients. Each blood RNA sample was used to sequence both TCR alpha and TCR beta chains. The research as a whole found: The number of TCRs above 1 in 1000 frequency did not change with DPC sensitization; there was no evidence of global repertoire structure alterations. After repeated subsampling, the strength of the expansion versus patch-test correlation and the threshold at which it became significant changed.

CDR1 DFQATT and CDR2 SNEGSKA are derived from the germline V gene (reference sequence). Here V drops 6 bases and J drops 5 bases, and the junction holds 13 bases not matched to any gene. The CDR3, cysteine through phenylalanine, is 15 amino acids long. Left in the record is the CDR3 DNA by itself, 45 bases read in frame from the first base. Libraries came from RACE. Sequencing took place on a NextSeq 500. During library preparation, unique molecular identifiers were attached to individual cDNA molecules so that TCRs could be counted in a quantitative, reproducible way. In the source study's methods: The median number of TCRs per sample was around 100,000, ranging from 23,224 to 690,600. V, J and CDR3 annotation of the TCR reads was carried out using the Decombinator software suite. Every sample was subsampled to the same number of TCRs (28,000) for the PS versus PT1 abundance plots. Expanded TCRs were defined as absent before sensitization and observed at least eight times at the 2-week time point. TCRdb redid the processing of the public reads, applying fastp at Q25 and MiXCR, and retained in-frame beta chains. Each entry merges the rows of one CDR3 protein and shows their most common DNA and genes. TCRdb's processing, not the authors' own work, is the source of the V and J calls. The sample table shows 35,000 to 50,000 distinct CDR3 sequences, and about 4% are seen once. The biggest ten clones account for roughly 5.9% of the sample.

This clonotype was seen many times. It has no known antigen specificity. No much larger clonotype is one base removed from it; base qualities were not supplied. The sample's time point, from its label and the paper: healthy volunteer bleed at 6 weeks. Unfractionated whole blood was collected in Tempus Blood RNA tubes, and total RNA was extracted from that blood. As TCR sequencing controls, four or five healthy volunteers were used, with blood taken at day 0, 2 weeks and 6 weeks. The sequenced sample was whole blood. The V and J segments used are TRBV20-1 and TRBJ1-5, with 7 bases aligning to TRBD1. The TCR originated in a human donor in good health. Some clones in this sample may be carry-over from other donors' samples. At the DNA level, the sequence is TGCAGTGCCCCCCGTCCCGGGACAGTTCATCAGCCCCAGCATTTT. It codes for CSAPRPGTVHQPQHF.